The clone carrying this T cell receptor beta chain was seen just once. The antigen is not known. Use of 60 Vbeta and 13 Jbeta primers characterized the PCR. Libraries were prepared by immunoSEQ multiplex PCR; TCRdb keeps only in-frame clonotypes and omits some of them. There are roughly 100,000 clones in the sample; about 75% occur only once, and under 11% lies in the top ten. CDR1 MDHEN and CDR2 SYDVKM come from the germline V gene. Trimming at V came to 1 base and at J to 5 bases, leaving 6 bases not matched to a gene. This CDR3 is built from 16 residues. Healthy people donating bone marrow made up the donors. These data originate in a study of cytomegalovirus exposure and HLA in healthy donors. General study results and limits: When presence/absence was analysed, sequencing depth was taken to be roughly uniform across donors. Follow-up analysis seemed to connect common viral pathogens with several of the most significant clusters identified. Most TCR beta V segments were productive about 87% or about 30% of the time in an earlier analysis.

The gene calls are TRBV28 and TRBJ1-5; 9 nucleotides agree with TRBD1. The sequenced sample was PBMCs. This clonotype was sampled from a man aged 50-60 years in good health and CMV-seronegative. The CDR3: CASSLSGTGSHQPQHF. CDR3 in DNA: TGTGCCAGCAGTTTATCCGGGACAGGGTCTCATCAGCCCCAGCATTTT.